In this sample, the clone carrying this T cell receptor (beta chain) turned up many times. The antigen is not known. With two-round multiplex PCR, TCR beta CDR3 sequences were amplified from genomic DNA. During first-round PCR, primers specific to each TRBV and TRBJ gene were used. TCRdb re-called the multiplex PCR reads through MiXCR, storing one row per CDR3 protein. This repertoire shows about 17,000 distinct CDR3 sequences, over 15% found once; its top ten account for about 37%. This sample was included in a study of prognosis after radiotherapy for stage I lung cancer. About the research overall: SBRT was given in 3 to 5 fractions at a biologically effective dose of at least 100 Gy as radiotherapy. No patient had concurrent therapy with stereotactic body radiotherapy.

Blood draws of around 6 milliliters of peripheral blood occurred at each of two time points. General study findings and limits: Post-therapy Shannon entropy was lower in patients developing distant metastases following stereotactic body radiation therapy.

The clonotype originates from a donor at least 50 years old with non-small cell lung cancer. The source material was PBMCs, sampled before or after stereotactic body radiation therapy (not recorded which).

The chain's CDR3 is CSAREARRSTNEQFF. CDR3 DNA: TGCAGTGCTAGGGAGGCCAGGCGGAGCACCAATGAGCAGTTCTTC. This chain joins TRBV20-1 and TRBJ2-1; tentatively, D is TRBD2 (5 bases). Per the germline V gene, CDR1 is DFQATT and CDR2 is SNEGSKA (reference sequence). CDR3 size: 15 residues. V lost 3 bases to trimming and J lost 6 bases, with 18 bases between them.